The rows below give T cell receptor beta chains drawn from one sample of a study of response to subunit inactivated influenza vaccine. Each CDR3 protein gets one entry after TCRdb re-called the RT-PCR reads with MiXCR. This sample yields around 190,000 distinct CDR3 sequences, of which 13% to 15% are seen a single time; about a quarter belongs to the top ten. The input for sequencing was CD8+ T cells sorted from PBMCs, taken 4 to 6 days after vaccination. The receptors were gathered from a man aged 45-65 years who received an inactivated influenza vaccine. Each CDR3 is given with its conserved first and last residue. The D gene is left open where the match is weak. Clone size, where shown, is once, few, many, or a class for clones that have expanded.

CASGTSGGRTGELFF TGTGCCAGCGGTACTAGCGGGGGGCGGACCGGGGAGCTGTTTTTT TRBJ2-2 TRBV9 TRBD2 -
CASSQDPGQGQTDTQYF TGCGCCAGCAGCCAAGATCCAGGACAGGGCCAGACAGATACGCAGTATTTT TRBJ2-3 TRBV4-3 TRBD1 -
CASSSSVMSGELFF TGTGCCAGCAGCTCGTCTGTCATGTCCGGGGAGCTGTTTTTT TRBJ2-2 TRBV13 - few
CAWSSGFNTGELFF TGTGCCTGGAGTTCGGGCTTTAACACCGGGGAGCTGTTTTTT TRBJ2-2 TRBV30 - -
CASSEYIETQYF TGTGCCAGCAGTGAATATATAGAGACCCAGTACTTC TRBJ2-5 TRBV25-1 - few
CAISDGPGTSSYNEQFF TGTGCCATCAGTGACGGCCCAGGGACTAGCTCCTACAATGAGCAGTTCTTC TRBJ2-1 TRBV10-3 TRBD2 -
CALCFGAPLTGLNAEAFF TGTGCCCTCTGTTTTGGGGCACCCTTGACAGGCCTGAACGCTGAAGCTTTCTTT TRBJ1-1 TRBV2 - -
CASSQDVASGYYEQYF TGCGCCAGCAGCCAAGATGTCGCTAGCGGTTACTACGAGCAGTACTTC TRBJ2-7 TRBV4-3 TRBD2 -
CASSLVGGAYNEQFF TGTGCCAGCAGTTTAGTAGGGGGGGCCTACAATGAGCAGTTCTTC TRBJ2-1 TRBV27 - few
CASSQSGHNTGELFF TGCGCCAGCAGCCAATCGGGACACAACACCGGGGAGCTGTTTTTT TRBJ2-2 TRBV4-1 - -
CASSLEKRNEQFF TGTGCCAGCAGCTTAGAGAAGAGGAATGAGCAGTTCTTC TRBJ2-1 TRBV7-9 - -
CASSFLLNEQYF TGTGCCAGCAGTTTTCTTTTAAACGAGCAGTACTTC TRBJ2-7 TRBV6-2/TRBV6-3 - few
CASTPWAGHRTDTQYF TGTGCCAGCACTCCATGGGCGGGACACCGCACAGATACGCAGTATTTT TRBJ2-3 TRBV6-1 - -
CASTHLGAGGPGTDTQYF TGTGCCAGCACCCATCTCGGAGCGGGGGGGCCCGGCACAGATACGCAGTATTTT TRBJ2-3 TRBV11-1 TRBD2 -
CASSLLGGDSNQPQHF TGCGCCAGCAGCTTGTTAGGAGGGGATAGCAATCAGCCCCAGCATTTT TRBJ1-5 TRBV5-1 - -
CASSLGGAGKGYTF TGTGCCAGCAGCTTAGGAGGGGCGGGGAAGGGCTACACCTTC TRBJ1-2 TRBV11-2 - -
CASSQETLGSADTQYF TGTGCCAGCAGCCAAGAGACACTCGGGAGCGCAGATACGCAGTATTTT TRBJ2-3 TRBV4-2 - -
CASSPMGQGISYEQYF TGTGCCAGCAGTCCGATGGGACAGGGGATCTCCTACGAGCAGTACTTC TRBJ2-7 TRBV28 TRBD1 -
CASSPIDGKDPDTQYF TGTGCCAGCAGCCCGATCGACGGAAAAGACCCAGATACGCAGTATTTT TRBJ2-3 TRBV7-9 - few
CASNPWAGNTGELFF TGTGCCAGCAACCCGTGGGCGGGGAACACCGGGGAGCTGTTTTTT TRBJ2-2 TRBV4-2 - -
CASSQDRGSSYEQYF TGCGCCAGCAGCCAAGATCGTGGCAGCTCCTACGAGCAGTACTTC TRBJ2-7 TRBV4-3 - -
CASSSRDREVYEQYF TGTGCCAGCAGTAGCCGGGACAGGGAGGTCTACGAGCAGTACTTC TRBJ2-7 TRBV27 TRBD1 -
CSVEDGGLAGDNEQFF TGCAGCGTCGAAGACGGGGGACTAGCGGGAGATAATGAGCAGTTCTTC TRBJ2-1 TRBV29-1 TRBD2 few
CASSPTSSEAYEQYF TGTGCCAGCAGCCCCACCAGTAGCGAAGCCTACGAGCAGTACTTC TRBJ2-7 TRBV11-2 - -
CASSLEEAGNTIYF TGTGCCAGCAGCTTGGAGGAGGCTGGAAACACCATATATTTT TRBJ1-3 TRBV5-6 - -
CASSVVGGLSYNEQFF TGTGCCAGCAGCGTAGTCGGCGGGCTCTCCTACAATGAGCAGTTCTTC TRBJ2-1 TRBV9 - few
CASSVSNEQFF TGTGCCAGCAGTGTATCGAATGAGCAGTTCTTC TRBJ2-1 TRBV12-3/TRBV12-4 - few
CSAYPGQSPEQYF TGCAGTGCCTACCCGGGACAGTCCCCCGAGCAGTACTTC TRBJ2-7 TRBV20-1 TRBD1 few
CASSPVGGPETQYF TGCGCCAGCAGCCCGGTGGGGGGGCCCGAGACCCAGTACTTC TRBJ2-5 TRBV5-1 - -
CASSLSEGGEQYF TGTGCCAGCAGCTTATCCGAGGGGGGCGAGCAGTACTTC TRBJ2-7 TRBV7-7 - -
CASKGREEKLFF TGTGCCAGCAAAGGGAGGGAAGAAAAACTGTTTTTT TRBJ1-4 TRBV7-9 - -
CASSRSPLGQGFNSPLHF TGCGCCAGCAGCCGGTCCCCTTTGGGACAGGGGTTTAATTCACCCCTCCACTTT TRBJ1-6 TRBV4-1 TRBD1 few
CASSLAGTAYEQYF TGTGCCAGCAGCTTAGCTGGGACGGCATACGAGCAGTACTTC TRBJ2-7 TRBV7-8 - many
CASTSGRGHTGELFF TGTGCCAGCACAAGCGGGAGGGGACACACCGGGGAGCTGTTTTTT TRBJ2-2 TRBV27 TRBD2 -
CASSLEFLAGGTHNEQFF TGTGCCAGCAGCTTGGAGTTTCTAGCGGGAGGGACCCACAATGAGCAGTTCTTC TRBJ2-1 TRBV5-6 TRBD2 many
CASSQRQGVITGELFF TGCGCCAGCAGCCAAAGGCAGGGAGTGATCACCGGGGAGCTGTTTTTT TRBJ2-2 TRBV4-3 - few
CASSVAGTNSPLHF TGTGCCAGCAGCGTAGCAGGAACTAATTCACCCCTCCACTTT TRBJ1-6 TRBV9 - -
CASSYPKTSGEAVFTDTQYF TGTGCCAGCAGTTACCCAAAGACTAGCGGGGAAGCGGTTTTCACAGATACGCAGTATTTT TRBJ2-3 TRBV6-2/TRBV6-3 TRBD2 -
CASSQDPPAGVYNEQFF TGCGCCAGCAGCCAAGATCCACCAGCGGGGGTTTACAATGAGCAGTTCTTC TRBJ2-1 TRBV4-3 TRBD2 many
CASSLIQDTANEKLFF TGTGCCAGCAGTTTAATTCAGGACACGGCTAATGAAAAACTGTTTTTT TRBJ1-4 TRBV28 - few
CSTRVGTEAFF TGCAGCACCCGGGTCGGCACTGAAGCTTTCTTT TRBJ1-1 TRBV29-1 - -
CSVEDRAGFSSYEQYF TGCAGCGTTGAAGACCGTGCGGGGTTCAGCTCCTACGAGCAGTACTTC TRBJ2-7 TRBV29-1 - many
CASSLGFLSPGRFSYEQYF TGTGCCAGCAGCTTAGGTTTCCTTAGCCCCGGACGGTTCTCCTACGAGCAGTACTTC TRBJ2-7 TRBV11-2 - -
CASSQDGLRYEQYF TGTGCCAGCAGCCAGGATGGACTCCGCTACGAGCAGTACTTC TRBJ2-7 TRBV7-9 - -
CSANPMGYEQYF TGCAGTGCAAACCCCATGGGCTACGAGCAGTACTTC TRBJ2-7 TRBV20-1 - -
CACGLAENTGELFF TGTGCCTGCGGACTAGCGGAGAACACCGGGGAGCTGTTTTTT TRBJ2-2 TRBV3-1 TRBD2 few
CASSSGTSGRTLTDTQYF TGTGCCAGCAGCTCCGGGACTAGCGGGAGAACCCTCACAGATACGCAGTATTTT TRBJ2-3 TRBV11-1 TRBD2 few
CASSLEYRDRTSYEQYF TGTGCCAGCAGCTTAGAATACCGGGACAGGACCTCCTACGAGCAGTACTTC TRBJ2-7 TRBV11-2 TRBD1 many
CASSTGTENTGELFF TGTGCCAGCAGTACCGGGACTGAGAACACCGGGGAGCTGTTTTTT TRBJ2-2 TRBV12-3/TRBV12-4 - many
CSAPTSMETQYF TGCAGTGCCCCGACTAGCATGGAGACCCAGTACTTC TRBJ2-5 TRBV20-1 TRBD2 -
CASSDSGGAYNEQFF TGTGCCAGCAGCGACAGCGGGGGGGCCTACAATGAGCAGTTCTTC TRBJ2-1 TRBV3-1 TRBD2 once
CASSESLAVMNTEAFF TGCGCCAGCAGTGAGTCTTTGGCGGTCATGAACACTGAAGCTTTCTTT TRBJ1-1 TRBV10-2 - -
CASSLTNVGTDTQYF TGTGCCAGCAGCTTAACGAACGTGGGGACAGATACGCAGTATTTT TRBJ2-3 TRBV7-9 - -